Listed below are T cell receptor beta chains from one sample, sequenced in a study of cytomegalovirus exposure and HLA in healthy donors. This table comes from immunoSEQ multiplex PCR, and its TCRdb copy is limited to in-frame clones, with some not included. The sample has approximately 73,000 clones, 60% to 85% seen once. The sequenced sample was PBMCs. Receptor source: a man between 70 and 80 years old in good health and CMV-seronegative. Each CDR3 is given with its conserved first and last residue. A D gene is named only where the DNA matches it firmly. A clone size is listed for some rows: how often the clone was seen (once, few, many), or a class if it is expanded.

clone size: NA; D gene: TRBD1; V gene: TRBV27; J gene: TRBJ1-6; CDR3 length: 20; CDR3 DNA: TGTGCCAGCAGTTTAGGTGTACGCAGGGGGCTTCTCTCCTATAATCCACCCCTCCACTTT; CDR3 protein: CASSLGVRRGLLSYNPPLHF
clone size: NA; D gene: TRBD1; V gene: TRBV7-2; J gene: TRBJ2-7; CDR3 length: 15; CDR3 DNA: TGTGCCAGCAGCCCAACGGGACAGGGAACCTACGAGCAGTACTTC; CDR3 protein: CASSPTGQGTYEQYF
clone size: NA; D gene: NA; V gene: TRBV6-1; J gene: TRBJ1-5; CDR3 length: 15; CDR3 DNA: TGTGCCAGCAGTGATCAAGGAGGCCGGACGCAGCCCCAGCATTTT; CDR3 protein: CASSDQGGRTQPQHF
clone size: once; D gene: TRBD2; V gene: TRBV7-9; J gene: TRBJ2-7; CDR3 length: 17; CDR3 DNA: TGTGCCAGCAGCTTGGTCAGCGGGAGGGCCGGTAATCGAGAGCAGTACTTC; CDR3 protein: CASSLVSGRAGNREQYF
clone size: NA; D gene: NA; V gene: TRBV6-5; J gene: TRBJ1-1; CDR3 length: 15; CDR3 DNA: TGTGCCAGCACTCGAAGACAAACCATGAACACTGAAGCTTTCTTT; CDR3 protein: CASTRRQTMNTEAFF
clone size: NA; D gene: NA; V gene: TRBV15; J gene: TRBJ2-7; CDR3 length: 12; CDR3 DNA: TGTGCCACGGGTCGAGCGGGCCTCGAGCAGTACTTC; CDR3 protein: CATGRAGLEQYF
clone size: NA; D gene: NA; V gene: TRBV4-1; J gene: TRBJ2-5; CDR3 length: 14; CDR3 DNA: TGCGCCAGCAGCCAAGGGTCGGGGCAAGAGACCCAGTACTTC; CDR3 protein: CASSQGSGQETQYF
clone size: NA; D gene: TRBD2; V gene: TRBV19; J gene: TRBJ2-7; CDR3 length: 16; CDR3 DNA: TGTGCCAGTAGTACCGGACTAGCGGGGCACTCCTACGAGCAGTACTTC; CDR3 protein: CASSTGLAGHSYEQYF
clone size: NA; D gene: NA; V gene: TRBV29-1; J gene: TRBJ1-2; CDR3 length: 12; CDR3 DNA: TGCAGCGTTGAGCGGGGAAGCTATGGCTACACCTTC; CDR3 protein: CSVERGSYGYTF
clone size: NA; D gene: NA; V gene: TRBV5-1; J gene: TRBJ2-5; CDR3 length: 14; CDR3 DNA: TGCGCCAGCAGGGAGCAGGGCTTCCAAGAGACCCAGTACTTC; CDR3 protein: CASREQGFQETQYF
clone size: once; D gene: NA; V gene: TRBV13; J gene: TRBJ1-2; CDR3 length: 13; CDR3 DNA: TGTGCCAGCAGCCCCCATAGTAGGGGCGGCTACACCTTC; CDR3 protein: CASSPHSRGGYTF
clone size: few; D gene: TRBD1; V gene: TRBV7-2; J gene: TRBJ2-7; CDR3 length: 15; CDR3 DNA: TGTGCCAGCAGCTTTTCTTTAGACAGGGACTACGAGCAGTACTTC; CDR3 protein: CASSFSLDRDYEQYF
clone size: NA; D gene: NA; V gene: TRBV11-3; J gene: TRBJ2-3; CDR3 length: 12; CDR3 DNA: TGTGCCAGCAGCGGGGGCCCAGATACGCAGTATTTT; CDR3 protein: CASSGGPDTQYF
clone size: few; D gene: NA; V gene: TRBV29-1; J gene: TRBJ1-1; CDR3 length: 12; CDR3 DNA: TGCAGCTCCTTATCTCCCGACACTGAAGCTTTCTTT; CDR3 protein: CSSLSPDTEAFF
clone size: NA; D gene: NA; V gene: TRBV11-3; J gene: TRBJ1-4; CDR3 length: 17; CDR3 DNA: TGTGCCAGCAGCTCATCGAGGGTAGGACCAACTAATGAAAAACTGTTTTTT; CDR3 protein: CASSSSRVGPTNEKLFF
clone size: NA; D gene: NA; V gene: TRBV19; J gene: TRBJ1-1; CDR3 length: 13; CDR3 DNA: TGTGCCAGTAGTGGACAGATGAACACTGAAGCTTTCTTT; CDR3 protein: CASSGQMNTEAFF
clone size: NA; D gene: NA; V gene: TRBV11-2; J gene: TRBJ2-7; CDR3 length: 14; CDR3 DNA: TGTGCCAGCAGCTTACGTCAGGACAGTAGCGAGCAGTACTTC; CDR3 protein: CASSLRQDSSEQYF
clone size: NA; D gene: TRBD2; V gene: TRBV5-4; J gene: TRBJ2-1; CDR3 length: 15; CDR3 DNA: TGTGCCAGCAGCTTTGGGGCGGGGGTTTACAATGAGCAGTTCTTC; CDR3 protein: CASSFGAGVYNEQFF
clone size: NA; D gene: TRBD2; V gene: TRBV19; J gene: TRBJ2-5; CDR3 length: 15; CDR3 DNA: TGTGCCAGTAGTGGTCTAGCGGGGGTACAAGAGACCCAGTACTTC; CDR3 protein: CASSGLAGVQETQYF
clone size: NA; D gene: NA; V gene: TRBV10-3; J gene: TRBJ1-1; CDR3 length: 13; CDR3 DNA: TGTGCCATCAGTGAGGCTCCGGGGACTGAAGCTTTCTTT; CDR3 protein: CAISEAPGTEAFF
clone size: once; D gene: NA; V gene: TRBV11-2; J gene: TRBJ2-7; CDR3 length: 14; CDR3 DNA: TGTGCCAGCAGGGCGGTTCGGGGGTCGGGCGAGCAGTACTTC; CDR3 protein: CASRAVRGSGEQYF
clone size: NA; D gene: NA; V gene: TRBV7-6; J gene: TRBJ1-6; CDR3 length: 16; CDR3 DNA: TGTGCCAGCAGCCTCAATCCGTGGGAGGTCAATTCACCCCTCCACTTT; CDR3 protein: CASSLNPWEVNSPLHF
clone size: NA; D gene: TRBD2; V gene: TRBV7-2; J gene: TRBJ2-3; CDR3 length: 16; CDR3 DNA: TGTGCCAGCAGCGGGGCAGCGGGGGGGGGAACAGATACGCAGTATTTT; CDR3 protein: CASSGAAGGGTDTQYF
clone size: NA; D gene: TRBD1; V gene: TRBV7-9; J gene: TRBJ1-3; CDR3 length: 15; CDR3 DNA: TGTTCCAGCAGCCGCCCCACAGGGGTCGGAAACACCATATATTTT; CDR3 protein: CSSSRPTGVGNTIYF
clone size: NA; D gene: TRBD1; V gene: TRBV27; J gene: TRBJ1-2; CDR3 length: 17; CDR3 DNA: TGTGCCAGCAGTTCACCGGGACAGGGGAGGGGGAACTATGGCTACACCTTC; CDR3 protein: CASSSPGQGRGNYGYTF
clone size: few; D gene: NA; V gene: TRBV7-2; J gene: TRBJ2-7; CDR3 length: 14; CDR3 DNA: TGTGCCAGCAGCTTACCGAGCTCCTCCTACGAGCAGTACTTC; CDR3 protein: CASSLPSSSYEQYF
clone size: NA; D gene: TRBD1; V gene: TRBV4-3; J gene: TRBJ1-1; CDR3 length: 14; CDR3 DNA: TGCGCCAGCAGCCAGACGACAGGGGACACTGAAGCTTTCTTT; CDR3 protein: CASSQTTGDTEAFF
clone size: NA; D gene: NA; V gene: TRBV20-1; J gene: TRBJ2-7; CDR3 length: 11; CDR3 DNA: TGCAGTGCTAGACATTCCTACGAGCAGTACTTC; CDR3 protein: CSARHSYEQYF
clone size: NA; D gene: NA; V gene: TRBV7-2; J gene: TRBJ1-1; CDR3 length: 12; CDR3 DNA: TGTGCCAGCAGCTGGGGCGGCACTGAAGCTTTCTTT; CDR3 protein: CASSWGGTEAFF
clone size: few; D gene: TRBD1; V gene: TRBV6-5; J gene: TRBJ1-5; CDR3 length: 14; CDR3 DNA: TGTGCCAGCAGTTTCGGACAGGGTGGACAGCCCCAGCATTTT; CDR3 protein: CASSFGQGGQPQHF
clone size: few; D gene: NA; V gene: TRBV7-2; J gene: TRBJ2-1; CDR3 length: 13; CDR3 DNA: TGTGCCAGCAGCTCGATCACGACAGAGCCGCAGTTCTTC; CDR3 protein: CASSSITTEPQFF
clone size: NA; D gene: NA; V gene: TRBV7-6; J gene: TRBJ1-1; CDR3 length: 15; CDR3 DNA: TGTGCCAGCAGCTTAGATCCAGGGAAAAGGGCTGAAGCTTTCTTT; CDR3 protein: CASSLDPGKRAEAFF
clone size: NA; D gene: TRBD1; V gene: TRBV2; J gene: TRBJ1-2; CDR3 length: 14; CDR3 DNA: TGTGCCAGCAGTTTACAGGGGGCGAGCTATGGCTACACCTTC; CDR3 protein: CASSLQGASYGYTF
clone size: NA; D gene: NA; V gene: TRBV19; J gene: TRBJ2-2; CDR3 length: 17; CDR3 DNA: TGTGCCAGTAGAACCTTGTATAGCGTAACGAACACCGGGGAGCTGTTTTTT; CDR3 protein: CASRTLYSVTNTGELFF
clone size: NA; D gene: TRBD1; V gene: TRBV7-9; J gene: TRBJ1-1; CDR3 length: 17; CDR3 DNA: TGTGCCAGCAGCTTCGACAGGGGGCAAACCTGGGGCACTGAAGCTTTCTTT; CDR3 protein: CASSFDRGQTWGTEAFF
clone size: few; D gene: TRBD1; V gene: TRBV7-2; J gene: TRBJ1-2; CDR3 length: 15; CDR3 DNA: TGTGCCAGCAGCCCGACAGGGGGTTCCAACTATGGCTACACCTTC; CDR3 protein: CASSPTGGSNYGYTF
clone size: NA; D gene: TRBD1; V gene: TRBV6-6; J gene: TRBJ1-4; CDR3 length: 16; CDR3 DNA: TGTGCCAGCAGTCCCGGGACAGGGACGACTAATGAAAAACTGTTTTTT; CDR3 protein: CASSPGTGTTNEKLFF
clone size: NA; D gene: TRBD1; V gene: TRBV10-1; J gene: TRBJ1-1; CDR3 length: 14; CDR3 DNA: TGCGCCAGCAGTTCCGACAGGGCTAACACTGAAGCTTTCTTT; CDR3 protein: CASSSDRANTEAFF
clone size: NA; D gene: TRBD1; V gene: TRBV10-2; J gene: TRBJ1-2; CDR3 length: 13; CDR3 DNA: TGCGCCAGCAGTGACAGGGGGGTCTATGGCTACACCTTC; CDR3 protein: CASSDRGVYGYTF
clone size: NA; D gene: NA; V gene: TRBV7-7; J gene: TRBJ2-5; CDR3 length: 13; CDR3 DNA: TGTGCTAGCAGCCCCGATCTACAAGAGACCCAGTACTTC; CDR3 protein: CASSPDLQETQYF
clone size: NA; D gene: NA; V gene: TRBV7-8; J gene: TRBJ2-7; CDR3 length: 12; CDR3 DNA: TGTGCCAGCAGCTTTACAGGGCTCGAGCAGTACTTC; CDR3 protein: CASSFTGLEQYF
clone size: once; D gene: TRBD2; V gene: TRBV2; J gene: TRBJ2-5; CDR3 length: 15; CDR3 DNA: TGTGCCAGCAATTCGGGACTAGCGGGGCCTGAGACCCAGTACTTC; CDR3 protein: CASNSGLAGPETQYF
clone size: NA; D gene: NA; V gene: TRBV6-4; J gene: TRBJ2-3; CDR3 length: 15; CDR3 DNA: TGTGCCAGCAGTTCGAACCCGGGGGGCGGGGATACGCAGTATTTT; CDR3 protein: CASSSNPGGGDTQYF
clone size: NA; D gene: NA; V gene: TRBV10-3; J gene: TRBJ2-5; CDR3 length: 14; CDR3 DNA: TGTGCCATCAGGCGGGACTTAGCAGGGGAGACCCAGTACTTC; CDR3 protein: CAIRRDLAGETQYF
clone size: NA; D gene: TRBD2; V gene: TRBV7-2; J gene: TRBJ2-5; CDR3 length: 14; CDR3 DNA: TGTGCCAGCAGCATACAGCGGGGACAAGAGACCCAGTACTTC; CDR3 protein: CASSIQRGQETQYF
clone size: NA; D gene: TRBD2; V gene: TRBV7-2; J gene: TRBJ2-1; CDR3 length: 15; CDR3 DNA: TGTGCCAGCAGCTTCCGGGCCACCGGGGGGTATGAGCAGTTCTTC; CDR3 protein: CASSFRATGGYEQFF
clone size: medium-sized; D gene: TRBD1; V gene: TRBV6-5; J gene: TRBJ2-7; CDR3 length: 14; CDR3 DNA: TGTGCCAGCAGTTACGGGACAGGGTGGTACGAGCAGTACTTC; CDR3 protein: CASSYGTGWYEQYF
clone size: NA; D gene: NA; V gene: TRBV28; J gene: TRBJ1-4; CDR3 length: 14; CDR3 DNA: TGTGCCAGCAGCCCAGGGCAGGGTGTTCTAAAACTGTTTTTT; CDR3 protein: CASSPGQGVLKLFF
clone size: NA; D gene: NA; V gene: TRBV5-5; J gene: TRBJ1-3; CDR3 length: 15; CDR3 DNA: TGTGCCAGCAGCTTGACAGGGCCCTCTGGAAACACCATATATTTT; CDR3 protein: CASSLTGPSGNTIYF
clone size: NA; D gene: TRBD1; V gene: TRBV18; J gene: TRBJ1-1; CDR3 length: 15; CDR3 DNA: TGTGCCAGCTCACTAGGACAGGGGGGCAACACTGAAGCTTTCTTT; CDR3 protein: CASSLGQGGNTEAFF
clone size: NA; D gene: NA; V gene: TRBV6-6; J gene: TRBJ2-7; CDR3 length: 14; CDR3 DNA: TGTGCCAGCAGTGGGACTTCCCTTTCCTACGAGCAGTACTTC; CDR3 protein: CASSGTSLSYEQYF